This TCR beta chain stems from a study of shared clonotypes between healthy human individuals. Study results and caveats: Incomplete sequencing of sorted subsets was indicated by rarefaction despite large depth.

Remarks on this clone: Its antigen is not known.

V was cut by 3 bases and J by 7 bases, with 18 bases left in between. CDR3 length: 15 amino acids. The germline gives CDR1 MGHDK, CDR2 SYGVNS. The data were produced by immunoSEQ multiplex PCR, yet TCRdb's version contains in-frame clones alone and is incomplete. The sample contains about 2.4 million clones, 93% of which appear only once. The V call is TRBV25-1, the J call TRBJ1-2; D is perhaps TRBD1 (5 bases). The sample consisted of naive CD4+ T cells from PBMCs. Subset: CD45RA+ positively selected. This sequence was found in a man between 18 and 35 years old in good health. Some clones in this sample may be carry-over from other donors' samples. CDR3 in DNA: TGTGCCAGCAGTGAGAGGGCAGGGCGGTATGGTGGCTACACCTTC. Its translation is CASSERAGRYGGYTF.